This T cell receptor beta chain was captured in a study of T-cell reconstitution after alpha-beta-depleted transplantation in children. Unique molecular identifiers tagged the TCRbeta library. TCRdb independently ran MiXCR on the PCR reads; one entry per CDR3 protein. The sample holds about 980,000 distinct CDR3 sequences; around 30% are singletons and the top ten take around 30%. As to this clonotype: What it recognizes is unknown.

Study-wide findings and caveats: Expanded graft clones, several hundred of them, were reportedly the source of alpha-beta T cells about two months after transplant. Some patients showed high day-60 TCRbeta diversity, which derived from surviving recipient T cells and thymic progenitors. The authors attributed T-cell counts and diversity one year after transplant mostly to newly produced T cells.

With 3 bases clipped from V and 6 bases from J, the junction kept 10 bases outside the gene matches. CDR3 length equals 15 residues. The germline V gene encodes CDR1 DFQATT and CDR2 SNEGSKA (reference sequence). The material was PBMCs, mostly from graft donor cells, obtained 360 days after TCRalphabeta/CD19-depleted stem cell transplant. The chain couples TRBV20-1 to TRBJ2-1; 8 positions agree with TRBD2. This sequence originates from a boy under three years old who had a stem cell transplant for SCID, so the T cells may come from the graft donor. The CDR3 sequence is CSARSGAGAINEQFF. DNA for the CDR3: TGCAGTGCTAGGTCAGGAGCGGGGGCGATCAATGAGCAGTTCTTC.